Following are 8 T cell receptor beta chains from one sample sequenced in a study of shared clonotypes between healthy human individuals. TCRdb keeps only in-frame clones here, not all; method: immunoSEQ multiplex PCR. Among 450,000 or so clones listed, around 77% were seen once. Sequencing was performed on PBMCs. These receptors came from a middle-aged woman in good health. Some clones in this sample may be carry-over from other donors' samples.

The CDR3 protein is CAWREKAGQETQYF. CDR3 nucleotides: TGTGCCTGGAGGGAGAAAGCGGGACAAGAGACCCAGTACTTC. The genes are TRBV30 and TRBJ2-5; 7 bases line up with TRBD2. From germline, CDR1 is GTSNPN and CDR2 SVGIG (reference sequence). The CDR3 consists of 14 residues. The V and J ends lost 3 bases and 2 bases, in that order; junction bases with no gene match: 6.

This clone was seen many times. One end of the junction fails to match germline, which may point to a read error. V usage is TRBV7-2 and J usage is TRBJ2-7; possibly TRBD2 for D (6 bases). The germline CDR1 and CDR2 sequences are SGHTA and FQGNSA. This CDR3 comprises 14 residues. The DNA for the CDR3 is TGTGCCAGCAGCGTAGCGGTTAGCTCCTACGAGCAGTACTTC. This sequence encodes CASSVAVSSYEQYF.

The chain joins TRBV15 to TRBJ2-3, with 9 bases that match TRBD2. Germline CDR1 and CDR2: LNHNV and YYDKDF (reference sequence). The junction had 6 bases not matched to a gene; V was cut back by 0 bases and J by 5 bases. The CDR3 length is 16 residues. The CDR3 is CATSRDLAGSEDTQYF. The CDR3, as DNA: TGTGCCACCAGCAGAGATCTAGCGGGAAGTGAAGATACGCAGTATTTT. The full variable domain, completed using reference TRBV15 and TRBJ2-3, is DAMVIQNPRYQVTQFGKPVTLSCSQTLNHNVMYWYQQKSSQAPKLLFHYYDKDFNNEADTPDNFQSRRPNTSFCFLDIRSPGLGDTAMYLCATSRDLAGSEDTQYFGPGTRLTVL.

The rearrangement links TRBV11-2 to TRBJ2-7; 7 bases are a match to TRBD2. CDR1 is SGHAT and CDR2 is FQNNGV in the germline V gene. The CDR3 runs to 16 residues. J lost 0 bases, V lost 3 bases, and 8 bases had no gene match. For the CDR3, the DNA is TGTGCCAGCAGCTTGGGGGGGGTCTTCGCCTCCTACGAGCAGTACTTC. It encodes CASSLGGVFASYEQYF.

As to this clone: A read error is likely here: a far larger clone is one base away. The J gene is TRBJ1-2, the V gene TRBV4-2, with 9 bases that match TRBD1. The CDR3 contains 15 residues. Germline assignment: CDR1 LGHNA and CDR2 YNFKEQ. After removal of 4 bases from V and 10 bases from J, the junction contained 13 bases not matched to a gene. The CDR3 is CASSPPGQGQKDYTF. In DNA form, the CDR3 reads TGTGCCAGCAGCCCGCCGGGACAGGGACAAAAGGACTACACCTTC.

This chain links TRBV7-2 with TRBJ2-3; D perhaps matches TRBD2 (6 bases). With 1 base removed from V and 7 bases from J, the gap between germline ends came to 9 bases. CDR3 size: 13 residues. Germline V gene data show CDR1 as SGHTA and CDR2 as FQGNSA. CDR3 coding DNA: TGTGCCAGCAGCTTAGGACGGGAGAATACGCAGTATTTT. Its translation is CASSLGRENTQYF.

The CDR3 is CAIRATGGYGYTF. CDR3 DNA sequence: TGTGCCATCAGAGCGACAGGGGGGTATGGCTACACCTTC. The chain employs TRBV10-3 and TRBJ1-2; TRBD1 matches at 9 bases. The CDR3 consists of 13 residues. The germline gives CDR1 ENHRY, CDR2 SYGVKD. J gave up 5 bases and V 6 bases, and 4 bases lay outside the gene matches.

The chain combines TRBV7-2 with TRBJ2-2; the D is unclear. The CDR3 totals 15 residues. Germline lookup yields CDR1 SGHTA and CDR2 FQGNSA. Trimming took 1 base from V and 6 from J, leaving 12 bases between them. CDR3 loop: CASSLVSNPPGELFF. CDR3 bases: TGTGCCAGCAGCTTAGTGTCTAATCCCCCCGGGGAGCTGTTTTTT.